These 20 T cell receptor beta chains originate from one sample sequenced in a study of T cell responses to AZD1222 COVID-19 vaccine (dated by TCRdb to 2020 to 2023). The library was prepared using the immunoSEQ multiplex PCR assay. This is the immuneACCESS table as TCRdb keeps it, with only in-frame sequences that have V and J called. A part of the clones is gone; compared with another copy, unresolved V genes explain less than half, and the rest is unexplained. This sample holds about 110,000 clones; roughly 90% were observed only once. Approximately 15% of the sample is held by the ten biggest clonotypes. The time point label corresponds to: baseline before first vaccination. Sequencing was performed on peripheral blood, taken on day 0 of AZD1222 vaccination. The receptors shown here come from an adult in good health.

The chain is built from TRBV6-5 and TRBJ1-2, with a possible D match to TRBD1 (5 bases). The CDR3 is 12 amino acids. Germline CDR1 and CDR2: MNHEY and SVGAGI. V shed 5 bases and J shed 8 bases, with 12 bases lying between them. The CDR3 coding sequence is TGTGCCAGCAGTCCCCGCAGGGAAGGCTACACCTTC. This encodes CASSPRREGYTF.

The rearrangement uses TRBV18 and TRBJ1-1; D not certain. CDR3 size: 12 residues. From germline, CDR1 is KGHSH and CDR2 LQKENI. Trimming removed 1 base from V and 8 bases from J, with 8 bases in between. In DNA, the CDR3 is TGTGCCAGCTCACCACAGGGAGCCGAAGCTTTCTTT. It codes for CASSPQGAEAFF.

This chain joins TRBV20-1 and TRBJ1-1, with D unresolved. Germline V lookup: CDR1 DFQATT, CDR2 SNEGSKA (reference sequence). CDR3 size: 11 residues. Trimming shortened V by 6 bases and J by 10 bases, and 15 bases separated the two germline ends. As DNA, the CDR3 is TGCAGTGCCAAACAAGCGGTAGCAGCTTTCTTT. Translation: CSAKQAVAAFF.

This chain uses TRBV6-5 with TRBJ1-2; 10 bases map to TRBD1. After removal of 8 bases from V and 7 bases from J, the junction contained 10 bases not matched to a gene. The germline V gene has CDR1 MNHEY and CDR2 SVGAGI. CDR3 size: 14 residues. The CDR3 DNA is TGTGCCAGCGGGGGGACAGGGGCCTTGGGTGGCTACACCTTC. Amino acid sequence: CASGGTGALGGYTF.

This clone came up a few times. The CDR3 reads CASSRVGSYNEQFF. The CDR3 DNA follows: TGTGCCAGCAGCCGCGTGGGTTCCTACAATGAGCAGTTCTTC. This chain uses TRBV11-1 with TRBJ2-1; no definite D call. Per the germline V gene, CDR1 is SGHAT and CDR2 is FQDESV (reference sequence). V was shortened by 5 bases and J by 1 base, with 9 bases between the two germline ends. This CDR3 contains 14 residues.

This clone was observed once. This chain connects TRBV7-6 to TRBJ2-2, with TRBD2 matching over 13 bases. Germline V gene sequence: CDR1 SGHVS, CDR2 FNYEAQ. CDR3 length: 17 amino acids. With V trimmed by 5 bases and J by 7 bases, 10 bases remained unmatched. The CDR3 reads CASSAQTSGRRDGELFF. The CDR3 DNA reads TGTGCCAGCAGCGCTCAGACTAGCGGGAGGAGGGACGGGGAGCTGTTTTTT.

CDR3 nucleotide sequence: TGTGCCAGCAGCCAAGATCCATTAGGGGGCGAGAATTCACCCCTCCACTTT. This sequence encodes CASSQDPLGGENSPLHF. This chain links TRBV4-2 with TRBJ1-6, with 7 bases lining up with TRBD1. The V and J ends lost 0 bases and 7 bases, in that order; junction bases with no gene match: 9. There are 17 residues in the CDR3. The germline V gene encodes CDR1 LGHNA and CDR2 YNFKEQ.

The chain links TRBV3-1 (or the pseudogene TRBV3-2) to TRBJ1-3; unclear D gene. Between the trimmed V and J ends, which lost 4 bases and 0 bases, there was a span of 13 bases. Germline CDR1 reads LGHDT; CDR2 reads YNNKEL (reference sequence). The CDR3 consists of 16 residues. This CDR3 reads CASSRLDGNSGNTIYF. CDR3 nucleotide sequence: TGTGCCAGCAGCCGATTGGATGGAAACTCTGGAAACACCATATATTTT.

The chain carries TRBV29-1 and TRBJ1-2, with D possibly matching TRBD1 (5 bases). Germline V CDR1 and CDR2: SQVTM, ANQGSEA. Deletions cut 7 bases from V and 2 bases from J, with 8 bases between. This CDR3 comprises 11 residues. This chain's CDR3 is CSDRSNYGYTF. In DNA form, the CDR3 reads TGCAGCGACAGGTCGAACTATGGCTACACCTTC.

CDR3: CASRGQGRVYNEQFF. CDR3 in DNA: TGTGCCAGTAGGGGACAGGGCCGCGTCTACAATGAGCAGTTCTTC. The V and J genes are TRBV19 and TRBJ2-1, with 9 bases fitting TRBD1. The CDR3 is made up of 15 amino acids. The trim removed 6 bases at V and 3 bases at J, leaving 6 bases unmatched. CDR1 and CDR2 from the germline V gene are LNHDA and SQIVND (reference sequence).

The CDR3 nucleotides are TGTGCCAGCAGCCAATCAGGGGGCTTTGGTGAAGCTTTCTTT. Protein: CASSQSGGFGEAFF. The V call is TRBV3-1 (or the pseudogene TRBV3-2), the J call TRBJ1-1; 8 nucleotides align to TRBD1. V lost 2 bases, J lost 7 bases, and 6 bases stayed unmatched. Germline V gene data show CDR1 as LGHDT and CDR2 as YNNKEL (reference sequence). The CDR3 is 14 residues long.

The V and J genes are TRBV5-1 and TRBJ2-3; D gene unclear. V was cut by 0 bases and J by 4 bases, with 9 bases left in between. CDR1 is SGHRS, CDR2 YFSETQ, per germline. This CDR3 is built from 14 residues. The CDR3: CASSLGITADTQYF. CDR3 coding DNA: TGCGCCAGCAGCTTGGGCATCACGGCAGATACGCAGTATTTT.

The V gene is TRBV6-5, the J gene TRBJ2-3, with 13 bases identical to TRBD2. Germline V gene data show CDR1 as MNHEY and CDR2 as SVGAGI. CDR3 size: 15 residues. V dropped 10 bases and J dropped 3; count of bases not matched to a gene: 7. CDR3 in amino acids: CAISGTSGVTDTQYF. DNA of the CDR3: TGTGCCATTTCGGGGACTAGCGGGGTTACAGATACGCAGTATTTT.

This chain connects TRBV18 to TRBJ2-2, with 8 bases lining up with TRBD1. The CDR3 sequence is 15 residues long. The germline V gene has CDR1 KGHSH and CDR2 LQKENI. Trimming at V came to 8 bases and at J to 0 bases, leaving 5 bases not matched to a gene. CDR3 bases: TGTGCCAGCAGCAGACAGGGGACGAACACCGGGGAGCTGTTTTTT. This codes for CASSRQGTNTGELFF.

The chain carries TRBV15 and TRBJ1-1; 9 bases map to TRBD1. This CDR3 contains 16 residues. V was pared by 2 bases and J by 1 base, with 5 bases of the junction left unmatched. The germline V gene encodes CDR1 LNHNV and CDR2 YYDKDF (reference sequence). The CDR3 bases are TGTGCCACCAGCAGACTACCGGGACAGGGGAACACTGAAGCTTTCTTT. Its protein product is CATSRLPGQGNTEAFF.

The chain uses TRBV6-5 and TRBJ1-2; 8 nucleotides line up with TRBD1. The germline CDR1 and CDR2 sequences are MNHEY and SVGAGI. The CDR3 has 14 residues. J lost 6 bases, V lost 7 bases, and 10 bases had no gene match. CDR3 bases: TGTGCCAGCACCACGTCGACAGGGGTCCATGGCTACACCTTC. Protein sequence: CASTTSTGVHGYTF.

V and J are TRBV6-5 and TRBJ1-1; no reliable D call. CDR1 MNHEY and CDR2 SVGAGI come from the germline V gene. The length of the CDR3 is 12 residues. With 7 bases removed from V and 11 bases from J, the gap between germline ends came to 17 bases. The CDR3 loop reads CASTDAPTKAFF. For the CDR3, the DNA is TGTGCCAGCACCGATGCCCCGACGAAGGCTTTCTTT.

The rearrangement uses TRBV9 and TRBJ1-6; D call uncertain. The CDR3 sequence is 14 residues long. Between the trimmed V and J ends, which lost 0 bases and 5 bases, there was a span of 6 bases. Germline CDR1 is SGDLS and CDR2 is YYNGEE. In nucleotides, the CDR3 is TGTGCCAGCAGCGTAGCCGGAAATAATTCACCCCTCCACTTT. It translates to CASSVAGNNSPLHF. Based on the CDR3 plus reference TRBV9 and TRBJ1-6, the full variable domain is DSGVTQTPKHLITATGQRVTLRCSPRSGDLSVYWYQQSLDQGLQFLIQYYNGEERAKGNILERFSAQQFPDLHSELNLSSLELGDSALYFCASSVAGNNSPLHFGNGTRLTVT.

V and J are TRBV30 and TRBJ2-7; 7 nucleotides line up with TRBD1. This CDR3 is built from 13 residues. Germline V lookup: CDR1 GTSNPN, CDR2 SVGIG (reference sequence). V gave up 0 bases and J gave up 6 bases; unmatched junction bases: 5. The CDR3 bases are TGTGCCTGGAGTGTACAAGGGGGCAGCGAGCAGTACTTC. Translation gives CAWSVQGGSEQYF.

This chain connects TRBV24-1 to TRBJ2-3; 15 nucleotides line up with TRBD2. J lost 3 bases, V lost 9 bases, and 9 bases had no gene match. Germline assignment: CDR1 KGHDR and CDR2 SFDVKD. The CDR3 has 17 amino acids. DNA for the CDR3: TGTGCCACCGGACTAGCGGGAGGGCCAGGATCGACAGATACGCAGTATTTT. This encodes CATGLAGGPGSTDTQYF.